This T cell receptor beta chain was recorded in a study of PD-L1 blockade in urothelial cancer. Study-wide background: Once treatment had started, blood was analyzed at 3 weeks (second dose) and again at 6 weeks.

Time point defined: pretreatment peripheral blood. TCRdb keeps only in-frame clones here, not all; method: immunoSEQ multiplex PCR. The sample records roughly 40,000 clones, approximately 90% being singletons. The sequence derives from a woman aged 55-69 years with urothelial cancer. The material was PBMCs, obtained around atezolizumab (anti-PD-L1) treatment.

The CDR3 reads CASSLSGGPVAEAFF. The CDR3 DNA is TGCGCCAGCAGCTTGTCGGGGGGCCCTGTGGCTGAAGCTTTCTTT. The chain couples TRBV5-1 to TRBJ1-1; D perhaps matches TRBD1 (6 bases). With 1 base removed from V and 6 bases from J, the gap between germline ends came to 16 bases. The germline gives CDR1 SGHRS, CDR2 YFSETQ. CDR3 length: 15 residues.